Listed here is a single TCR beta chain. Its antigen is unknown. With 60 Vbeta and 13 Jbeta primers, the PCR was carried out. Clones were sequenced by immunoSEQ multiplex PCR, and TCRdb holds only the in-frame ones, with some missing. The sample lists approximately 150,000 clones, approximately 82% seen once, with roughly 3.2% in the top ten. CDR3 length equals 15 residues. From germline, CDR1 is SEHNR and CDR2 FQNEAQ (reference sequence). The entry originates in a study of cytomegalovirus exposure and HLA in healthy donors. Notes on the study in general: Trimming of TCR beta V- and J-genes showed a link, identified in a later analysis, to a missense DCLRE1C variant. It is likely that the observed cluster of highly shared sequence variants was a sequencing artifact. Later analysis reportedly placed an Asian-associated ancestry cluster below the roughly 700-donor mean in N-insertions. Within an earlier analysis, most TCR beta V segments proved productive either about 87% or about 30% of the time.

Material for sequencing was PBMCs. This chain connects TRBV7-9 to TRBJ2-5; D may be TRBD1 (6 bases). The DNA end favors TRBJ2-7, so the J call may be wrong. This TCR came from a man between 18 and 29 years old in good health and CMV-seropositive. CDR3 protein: CASSFDRPPSYEQYF. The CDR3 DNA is TGTGCCAGCAGCTTCGACAGGCCCCCCTCCTACGAGCAGTACTTC.